This TCR beta chain appears in the sequencing data of a study of CD8 T cells in ankylosing spondylitis. Points from the study as a whole: It was reported that disease-linked clones were significantly enriched in matched ankylosing spondylitis synovial fluid.

TCRdb itself ran the 5' RACE reads through MiXCR, one entry per CDR3 protein. The sample has about 160,000 distinct CDR3 sequences, around 9.6% seen once. This CDR3 has 15 amino acids. Deletions cut 3 bases from V and 0 bases from J, with 11 bases between. Germline V gene sequence: CDR1 SGDLS, CDR2 YYNGEE. This clonotype was seen ten or more times. Its antigen is not identified. This receptor was identified in a female donor with ankylosing spondylitis or in good health (not recorded which). What was sequenced was blood, either unsorted or a sorted T cell fraction (not recorded which). This rearrangement joins TRBV9 to TRBJ2-3; D perhaps matches TRBD1 (5 bases). CDR3 DNA sequence: TGTGCCAGCAGCGCCTGGGGCGTTAGCACAGATACGCAGTATTTT. This encodes CASSAWGVSTDTQYF.